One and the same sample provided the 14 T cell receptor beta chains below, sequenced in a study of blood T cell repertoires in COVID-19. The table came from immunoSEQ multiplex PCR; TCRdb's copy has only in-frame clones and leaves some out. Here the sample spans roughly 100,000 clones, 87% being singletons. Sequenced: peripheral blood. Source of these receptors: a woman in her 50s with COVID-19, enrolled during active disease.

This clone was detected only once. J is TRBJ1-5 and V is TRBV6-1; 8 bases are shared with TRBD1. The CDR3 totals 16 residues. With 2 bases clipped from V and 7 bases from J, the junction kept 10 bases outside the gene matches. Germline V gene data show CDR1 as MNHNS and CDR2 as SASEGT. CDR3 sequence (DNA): TGTGCCAGCAGTGAAAGGGTCAGGGGGCAGGGGCAGCCCCAGCATTTT. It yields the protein CASSERVRGQGQPQHF.

CDR3 protein: CASSVGGADTQYF. CDR3 in DNA: TGTGCCAGCAGCGTAGGGGGGGCAGATACGCAGTATTTT. The chain links TRBV9 to TRBJ2-3; tentatively, D is TRBD2 (6 bases). Trimming took 0 bases from V and 4 from J, leaving 6 bases between them. The CDR3 covers 13 residues. Germline CDR1 reads SGDLS; CDR2 reads YYNGEE.

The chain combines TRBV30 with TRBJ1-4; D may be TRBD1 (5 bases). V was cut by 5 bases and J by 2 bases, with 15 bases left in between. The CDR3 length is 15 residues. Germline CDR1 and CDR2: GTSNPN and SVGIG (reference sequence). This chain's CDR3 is CAWESIGGTNEKLFF. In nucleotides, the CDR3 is TGTGCCTGGGAAAGTATTGGGGGGACTAATGAAAAACTGTTTTTT.

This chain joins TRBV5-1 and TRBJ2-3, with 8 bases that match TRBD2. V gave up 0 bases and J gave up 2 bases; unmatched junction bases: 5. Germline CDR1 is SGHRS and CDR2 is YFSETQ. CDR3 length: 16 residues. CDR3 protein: CASSLGPGGPTDTQYF. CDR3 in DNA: TGCGCCAGCAGCTTGGGGCCGGGGGGGCCCACAGATACGCAGTATTTT.

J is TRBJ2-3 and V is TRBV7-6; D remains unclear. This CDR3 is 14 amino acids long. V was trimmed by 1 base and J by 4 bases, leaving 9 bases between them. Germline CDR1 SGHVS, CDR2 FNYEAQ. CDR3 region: CASSLVSPADTQYF. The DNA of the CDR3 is TGTGCCAGCAGCTTAGTCTCCCCGGCAGATACGCAGTATTTT.

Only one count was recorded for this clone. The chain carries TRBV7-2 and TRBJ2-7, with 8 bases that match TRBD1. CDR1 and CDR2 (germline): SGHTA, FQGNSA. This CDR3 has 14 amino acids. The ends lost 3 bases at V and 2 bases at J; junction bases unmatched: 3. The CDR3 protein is CASSFNRGTYEQYF. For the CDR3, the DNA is TGTGCCAGCAGCTTCAACAGGGGGACCTACGAGCAGTACTTC.

The CDR3 DNA sequence: TGTGCCAGCTCACCAAGGATAGCGGAAAGCACAGATACGCAGTATTTT. Its translation: CASSPRIAESTDTQYF. The chain has TRBV18 and TRBJ2-3; perhaps TRBD2 as D (6 bases). In germline, CDR1 is KGHSH, CDR2 LQKENI. The CDR3 is 16 residues long. The V end lost 2 bases, the J end lost 0 bases, and 12 bases lay between the germline ends.

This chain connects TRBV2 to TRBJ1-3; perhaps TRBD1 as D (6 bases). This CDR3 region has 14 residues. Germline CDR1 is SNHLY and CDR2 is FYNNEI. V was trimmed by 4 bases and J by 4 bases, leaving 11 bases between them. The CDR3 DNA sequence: TGTGCCAGCAGTGCCCCGGACAGAGGAAACACCATATATTTT. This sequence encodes CASSAPDRGNTIYF.

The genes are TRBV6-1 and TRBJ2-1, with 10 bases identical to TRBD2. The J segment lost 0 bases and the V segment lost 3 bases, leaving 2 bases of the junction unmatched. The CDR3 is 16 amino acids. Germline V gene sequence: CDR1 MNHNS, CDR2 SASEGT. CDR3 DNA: TGTGCCAGCAGTGACCCTAGCGGGGGCTCCTACAATGAGCAGTTCTTC. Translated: CASSDPSGGSYNEQFF.

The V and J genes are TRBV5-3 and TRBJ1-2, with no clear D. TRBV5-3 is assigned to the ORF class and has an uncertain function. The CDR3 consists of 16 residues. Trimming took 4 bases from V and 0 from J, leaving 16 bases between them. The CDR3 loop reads CARSTPLRNSNYGYTF. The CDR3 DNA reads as TGTGCCAGAAGCACGCCCCTCAGGAATTCTAACTATGGCTACACCTTC.

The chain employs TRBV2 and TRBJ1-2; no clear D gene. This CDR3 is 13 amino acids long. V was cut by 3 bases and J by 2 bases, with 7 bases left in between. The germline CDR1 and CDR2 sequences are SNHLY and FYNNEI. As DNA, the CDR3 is TGTGCCAGCAGTGAGATCAGAAACTATGGCTACACCTTC. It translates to CASSEIRNYGYTF.

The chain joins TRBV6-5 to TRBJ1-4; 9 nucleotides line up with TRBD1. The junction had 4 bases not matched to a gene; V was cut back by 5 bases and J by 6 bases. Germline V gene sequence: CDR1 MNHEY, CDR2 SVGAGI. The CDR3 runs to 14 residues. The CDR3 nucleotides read TGTGCCAGCAGTCCCTGGGACAGGGATGAAAAACTGTTTTTT. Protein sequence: CASSPWDRDEKLFF.

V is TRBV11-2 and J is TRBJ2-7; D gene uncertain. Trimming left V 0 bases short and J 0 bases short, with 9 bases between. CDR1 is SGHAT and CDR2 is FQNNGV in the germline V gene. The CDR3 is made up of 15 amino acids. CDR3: CASSLEAPASYEQYF. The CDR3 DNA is TGTGCCAGCAGCTTAGAGGCACCCGCCTCCTACGAGCAGTACTTC.

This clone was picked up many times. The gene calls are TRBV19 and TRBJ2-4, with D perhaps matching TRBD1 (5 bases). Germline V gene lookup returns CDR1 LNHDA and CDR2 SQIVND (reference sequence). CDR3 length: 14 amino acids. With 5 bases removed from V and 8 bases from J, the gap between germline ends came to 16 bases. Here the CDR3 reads CASSPWGWSDIQYF. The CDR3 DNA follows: TGTGCCAGTAGTCCTTGGGGCTGGAGTGACATTCAGTACTTC.